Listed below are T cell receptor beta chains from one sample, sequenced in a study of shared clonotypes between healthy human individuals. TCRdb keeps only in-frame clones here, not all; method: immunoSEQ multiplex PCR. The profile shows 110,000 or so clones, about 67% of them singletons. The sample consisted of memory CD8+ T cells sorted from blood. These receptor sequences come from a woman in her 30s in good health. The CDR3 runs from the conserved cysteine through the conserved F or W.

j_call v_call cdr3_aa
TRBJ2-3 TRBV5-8 CASSLLAGGLDTQYF
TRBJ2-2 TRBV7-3 CASSLEGSNTGELFF
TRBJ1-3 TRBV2 CASTPEVGNTIYF
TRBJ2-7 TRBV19 CASSIVRGLSYEQYF
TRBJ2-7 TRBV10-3 CASTGTSVSSAYEQYF
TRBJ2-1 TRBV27 CASSAEGKQFF
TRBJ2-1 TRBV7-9 CASSLEIGAERLNNEQFF
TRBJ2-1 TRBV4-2 CASSQADRSSYNEQFF
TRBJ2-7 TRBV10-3 CAISSRDSPYEQYF
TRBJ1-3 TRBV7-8 CVSSLGFETEHYPSGNTIYF
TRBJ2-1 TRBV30 CAWSVWCSFRLLAEISYNEQFF